This T cell receptor (beta chain) stems from a study of beta chain features in type 1 diabetes. Study-wide points: For patients, the naive, central memory and Treg TCRB repertoires appeared more alike than for healthy donors. cDNA-based reads could over-represent cells with high TCR expression. People with Type 1 diabetes carried modestly yet significantly shorter TCRB CDR3s in all four CD4+ subsets. Type 1 diabetes patients showed fewer insertions and more deletions at VDJ junctions.

Every bit of the isolated RNA underwent reverse transcription, so sequencing read expressed TCRB transcripts. Measured with immunoSEQ multiplex PCR; TCRdb has only the in-frame clones, and not every one. The data contain about 650,000 clones, roughly 12% of them singletons. This clone was seen a handful of times. The target antigen is unknown. V shed 5 bases and J shed 4 bases, with 18 bases lying between them. Germline CDR1 reads GTSNPN; CDR2 reads SVGIG (reference sequence). This CDR3 comprises 16 residues. CD45RO/CCR7/CD25/CD127/CD95/CD27 separated CD4+ naive, central memory, regulatory and stem cell-like memory cells by sorting.

The sample consisted of naive CD4+ T cells from blood. The chain is built from TRBV30 and TRBJ2-6; D might be TRBD1 (6 bases). The receptor was derived from a man in his thirties or forties with type 1 diabetes. CDR3 sequence reads: CAWGRGVDSGANVLTF. In DNA form, the CDR3 reads TGTGCCTGGGGCAGGGGAGTTGATTCCGGGGCCAACGTCCTGACTTTC.